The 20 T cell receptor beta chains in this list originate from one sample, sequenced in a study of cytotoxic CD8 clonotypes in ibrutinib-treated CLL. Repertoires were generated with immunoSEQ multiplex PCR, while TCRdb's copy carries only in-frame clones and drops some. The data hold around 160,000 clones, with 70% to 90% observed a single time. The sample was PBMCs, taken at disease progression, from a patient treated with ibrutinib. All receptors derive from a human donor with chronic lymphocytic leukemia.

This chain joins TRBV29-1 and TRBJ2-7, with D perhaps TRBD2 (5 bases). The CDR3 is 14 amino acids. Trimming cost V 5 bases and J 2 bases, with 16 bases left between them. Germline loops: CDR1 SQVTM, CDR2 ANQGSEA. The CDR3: CSVLFPDGTYEQYF. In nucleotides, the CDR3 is TGCAGCGTTTTGTTTCCGGACGGGACCTACGAGCAGTACTTC.

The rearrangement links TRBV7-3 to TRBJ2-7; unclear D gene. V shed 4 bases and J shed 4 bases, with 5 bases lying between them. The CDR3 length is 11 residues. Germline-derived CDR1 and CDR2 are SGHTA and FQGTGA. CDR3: CASSSTYEQYF. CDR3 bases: TGTGCCAGCAGCTCCACATACGAGCAGTACTTC.

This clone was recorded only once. This chain's CDR3 is CASRDTGGHQPQHF. The CDR3 bases are TGTGCCAGCAGGGATACAGGGGGCCATCAGCCCCAGCATTTT. The genes are TRBV6-5 and TRBJ1-5; 9 bases line up with TRBD1. The CDR3 spans 14 residues. Trimming cost V 6 bases and J 5 bases; bases outside gene matches: 5. Per the germline V gene, CDR1 is MNHEY and CDR2 is SVGAGI.

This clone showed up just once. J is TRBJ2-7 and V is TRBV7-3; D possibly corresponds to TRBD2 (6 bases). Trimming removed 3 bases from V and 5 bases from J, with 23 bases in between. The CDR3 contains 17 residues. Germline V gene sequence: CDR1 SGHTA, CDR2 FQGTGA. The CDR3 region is CASSFYHMEGYLHEQYF. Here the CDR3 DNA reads TGTGCCAGCAGCTTCTATCACATGGAGGGCTATTTGCACGAGCAGTACTTC.

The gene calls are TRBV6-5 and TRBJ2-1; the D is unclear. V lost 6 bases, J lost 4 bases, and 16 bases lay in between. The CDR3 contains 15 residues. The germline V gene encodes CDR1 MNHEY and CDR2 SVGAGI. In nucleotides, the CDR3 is TGTGCCAGCAGGGCCTCGGATAGGAGTTACAATGAGCAGTTCTTC. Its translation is CASRASDRSYNEQFF.

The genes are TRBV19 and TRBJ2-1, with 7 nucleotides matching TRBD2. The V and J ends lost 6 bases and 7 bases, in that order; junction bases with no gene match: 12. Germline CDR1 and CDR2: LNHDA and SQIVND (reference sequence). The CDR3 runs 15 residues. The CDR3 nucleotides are TGTGCCAGTAGACCCGCTCGCGGGAGTTCGAATGAGCAGTTCTTC. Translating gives CASRPARGSSNEQFF.

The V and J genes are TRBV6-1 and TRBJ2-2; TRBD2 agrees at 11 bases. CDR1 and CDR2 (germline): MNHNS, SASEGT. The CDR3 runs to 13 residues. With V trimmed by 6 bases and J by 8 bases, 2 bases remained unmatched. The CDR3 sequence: CASRTSGTGELFF. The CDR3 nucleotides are TGTGCCAGCAGGACTAGCGGGACTGGGGAGCTGTTTTTT.

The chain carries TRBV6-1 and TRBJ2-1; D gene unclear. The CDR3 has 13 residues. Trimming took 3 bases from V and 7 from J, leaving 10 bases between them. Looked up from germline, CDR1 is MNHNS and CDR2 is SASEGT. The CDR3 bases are TGTGCCAGCAGTGAGTCCCTCTGGAATGAGCAGTTCTTC. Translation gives CASSESLWNEQFF.

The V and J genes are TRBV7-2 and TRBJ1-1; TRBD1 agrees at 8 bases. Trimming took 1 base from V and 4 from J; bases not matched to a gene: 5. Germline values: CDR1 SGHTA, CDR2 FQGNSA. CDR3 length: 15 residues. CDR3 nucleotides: TGTGCCAGCAGCTTAGTAACAGGGGGTAGCACTGAAGCTTTCTTT. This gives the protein CASSLVTGGSTEAFF.

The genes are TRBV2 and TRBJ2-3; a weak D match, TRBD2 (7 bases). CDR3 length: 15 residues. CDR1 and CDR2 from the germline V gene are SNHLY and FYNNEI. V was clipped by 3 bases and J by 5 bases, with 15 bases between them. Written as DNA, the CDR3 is TGTGCCAGCAGTGAGCCCTACAGGGAGGGAGATACGCAGTATTTT. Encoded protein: CASSEPYREGDTQYF.

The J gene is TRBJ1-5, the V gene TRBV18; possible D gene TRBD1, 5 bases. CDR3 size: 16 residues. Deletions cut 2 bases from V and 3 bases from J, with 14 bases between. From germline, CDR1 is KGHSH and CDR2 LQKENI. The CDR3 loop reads CASSPKIPGYNQPQHF. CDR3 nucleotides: TGTGCCAGCTCACCAAAGATCCCAGGGTACAATCAGCCCCAGCATTTT. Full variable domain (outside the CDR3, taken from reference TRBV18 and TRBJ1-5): NAGVMQNPRHLVRRRGQEARLRCSPMKGHSHVYWYRQLPEEGLKFMVYLQKENIIDESGMPKERFSAEFPKEGPSILRIQQVVRGDSAAYFCASSPKIPGYNQPQHFGDGTRLSIL.

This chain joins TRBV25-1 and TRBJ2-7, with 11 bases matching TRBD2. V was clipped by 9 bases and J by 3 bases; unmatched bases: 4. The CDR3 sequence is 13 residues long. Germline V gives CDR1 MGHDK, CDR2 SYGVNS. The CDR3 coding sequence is TGTGCCAGGCCTAGCGGGAGGTTCTACGAGCAGTACTTC. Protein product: CARPSGRFYEQYF.

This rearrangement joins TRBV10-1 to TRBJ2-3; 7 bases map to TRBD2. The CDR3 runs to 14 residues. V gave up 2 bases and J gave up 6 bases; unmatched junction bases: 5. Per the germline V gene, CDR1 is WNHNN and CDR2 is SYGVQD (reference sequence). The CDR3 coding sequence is TGCGCCAGCAGTGAGACTGCGGGAGCGGATACGCAGTATTTT. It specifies CASSETAGADTQYF.

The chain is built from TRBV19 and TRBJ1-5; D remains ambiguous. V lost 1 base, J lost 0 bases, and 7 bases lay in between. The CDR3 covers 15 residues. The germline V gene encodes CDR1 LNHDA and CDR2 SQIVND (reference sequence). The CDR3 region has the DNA TGTGCCAGTAGTATAGTGAGGTATAGCAATCAGCCCCAGCATTTT. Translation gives CASSIVRYSNQPQHF.

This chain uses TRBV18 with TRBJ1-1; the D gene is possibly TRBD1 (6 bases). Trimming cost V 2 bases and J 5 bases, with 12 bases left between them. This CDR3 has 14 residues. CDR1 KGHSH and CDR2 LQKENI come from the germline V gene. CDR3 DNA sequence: TGTGCCAGCTCACCATTTAGGGGGGAAACTGAAGCTTTCTTT. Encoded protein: CASSPFRGETEAFF.

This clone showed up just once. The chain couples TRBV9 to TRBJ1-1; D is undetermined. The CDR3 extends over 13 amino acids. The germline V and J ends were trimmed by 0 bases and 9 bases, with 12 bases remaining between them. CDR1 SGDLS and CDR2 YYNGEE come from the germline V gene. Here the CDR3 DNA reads TGTGCCAGCAGCGTAGATACCTTAACCCAAGCTTTCTTT. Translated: CASSVDTLTQAFF.

CDR3 sequence: CASSLPKNTGELFF. CDR3 bases: TGCGCCAGCAGCTTACCGAAGAACACCGGGGAGCTGTTTTTT. V usage is TRBV5-1 and J usage is TRBJ2-2; D unresolved. This CDR3 is built from 14 residues. Trimming pared 2 bases from V and 1 base from J, leaving 6 bases between. Germline V CDR1 and CDR2: SGHRS, YFSETQ.

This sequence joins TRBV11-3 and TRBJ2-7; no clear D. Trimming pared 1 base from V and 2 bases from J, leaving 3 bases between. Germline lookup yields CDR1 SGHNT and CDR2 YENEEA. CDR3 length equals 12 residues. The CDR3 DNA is TGTGCCAGCAGCTTAGGCGCCTACGAGCAGTACTTC. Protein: CASSLGAYEQYF. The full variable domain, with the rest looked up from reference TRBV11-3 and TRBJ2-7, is EAGVVQSPRYKIIEKKQPVAFWCNPISGHNTLYWYLQNLGQGPELLIRYENEEAVDDSQLPKDRFSAERLKGVDSTLKIQPAELGDSAVYLCASSLGAYEQYFGPGTRLTVT.

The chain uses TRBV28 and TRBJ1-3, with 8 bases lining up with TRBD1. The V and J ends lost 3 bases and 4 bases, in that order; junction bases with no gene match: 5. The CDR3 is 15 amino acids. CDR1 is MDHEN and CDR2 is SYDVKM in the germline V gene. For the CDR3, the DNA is TGTGCCAGCAGTTTTCTCCAGGGGGCGGGAAACACCATATATTTT. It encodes CASSFLQGAGNTIYF.

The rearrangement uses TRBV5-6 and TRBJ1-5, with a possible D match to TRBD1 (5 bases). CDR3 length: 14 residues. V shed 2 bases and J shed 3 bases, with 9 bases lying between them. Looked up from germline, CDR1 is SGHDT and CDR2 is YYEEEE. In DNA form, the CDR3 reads TGTGCCAGCAGCTTAGGACAAATCAATCAGCCCCAGCATTTT. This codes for CASSLGQINQPQHF.